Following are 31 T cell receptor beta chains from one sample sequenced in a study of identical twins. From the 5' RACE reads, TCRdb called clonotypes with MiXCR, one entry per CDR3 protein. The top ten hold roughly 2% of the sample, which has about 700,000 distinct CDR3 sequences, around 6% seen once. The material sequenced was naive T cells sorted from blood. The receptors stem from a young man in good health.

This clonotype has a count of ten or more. In nucleotides, the CDR3 is TGTGCCACCAGTACTAAGGGGCAGGGTCGGCCCTACGAGCAGTACGTC. It yields the protein CATSTKGQGRPYEQYV. V is TRBV24-1 and J is TRBJ2-7, with TRBD1 as a possible D gene (5 bases). Looked up from germline, CDR1 is KGHDR and CDR2 is SFDVKD. The germline V and J ends were trimmed by 6 bases and 2 bases, with 19 bases remaining between them. CDR3 length: 16 amino acids.

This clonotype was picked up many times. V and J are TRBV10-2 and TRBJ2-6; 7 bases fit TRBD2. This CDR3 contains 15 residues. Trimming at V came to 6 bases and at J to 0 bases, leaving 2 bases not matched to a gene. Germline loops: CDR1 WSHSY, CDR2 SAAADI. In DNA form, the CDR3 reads TGCGCCAGCAGGGGGGGGTCCTCTGGGGCCAACGTCCTGACTTTC. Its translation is CASRGGSSGANVLTF.

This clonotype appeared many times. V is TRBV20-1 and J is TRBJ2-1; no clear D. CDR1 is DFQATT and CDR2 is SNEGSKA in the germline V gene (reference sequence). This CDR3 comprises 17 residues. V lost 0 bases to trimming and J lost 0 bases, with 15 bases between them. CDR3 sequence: CSARDSDWALSYNEQFF. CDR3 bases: TGCAGTGCTAGAGATTCCGACTGGGCCCTCTCCTACAATGAGCAGTTCTTC.

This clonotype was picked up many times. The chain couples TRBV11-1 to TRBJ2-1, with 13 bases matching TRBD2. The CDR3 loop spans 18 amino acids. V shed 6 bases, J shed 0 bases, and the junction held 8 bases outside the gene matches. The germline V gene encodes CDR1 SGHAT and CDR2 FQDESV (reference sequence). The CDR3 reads CASSSTSGRTLSYNEQFF. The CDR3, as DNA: TGTGCCAGCAGTTCGACTAGCGGGAGGACCCTCTCCTACAATGAGCAGTTCTTC.

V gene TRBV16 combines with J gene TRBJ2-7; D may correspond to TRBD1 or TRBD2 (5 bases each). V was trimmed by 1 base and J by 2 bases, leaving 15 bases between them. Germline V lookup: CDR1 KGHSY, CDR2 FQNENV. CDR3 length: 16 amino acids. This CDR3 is CASSQFSLGETYEQYF. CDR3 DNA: TGTGCCAGCAGCCAATTCTCATTAGGGGAGACCTACGAGCAGTACTTC.

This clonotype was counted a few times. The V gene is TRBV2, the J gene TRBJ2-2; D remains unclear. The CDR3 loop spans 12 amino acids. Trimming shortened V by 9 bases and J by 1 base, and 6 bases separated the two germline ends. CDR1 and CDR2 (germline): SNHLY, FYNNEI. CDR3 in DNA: TGTGCCAGTCTAGTGAACACCGGGGAGCTGTTTTTT. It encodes CASLVNTGELFF.

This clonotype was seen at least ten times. The CDR3 here is CASSSTIGGRRETQYF. In nucleotides, the CDR3 is TGTGCCAGCAGTTCGACAATCGGCGGGAGACGGGAGACCCAGTACTTC. This chain links TRBV12-3 or TRBV12-4 with TRBJ2-5, with 7 bases aligning to TRBD2. The CDR3 contains 16 residues. V shed 4 bases, J shed 5 bases, and the junction held 13 bases outside the gene matches.

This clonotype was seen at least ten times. CDR3 DNA: TGTGCCTGGAGTGGGGACTACGAGCAGTACTTC. Encoded protein: CAWSGDYEQYF. The gene calls are TRBV30 and TRBJ2-7; the D is unclear. V lost 1 base and J lost 3, with 4 bases in between. Germline CDR1 is GTSNPN and CDR2 is SVGIG (reference sequence). This CDR3 has 11 residues.

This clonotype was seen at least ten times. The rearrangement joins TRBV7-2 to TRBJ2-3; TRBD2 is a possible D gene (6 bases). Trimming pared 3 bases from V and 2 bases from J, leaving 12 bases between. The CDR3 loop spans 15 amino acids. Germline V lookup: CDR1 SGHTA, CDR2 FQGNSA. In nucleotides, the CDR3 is TGTGCCAGCAGCTTCCGGGCGGGATCCACAGATACGCAGTATTTT. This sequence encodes CASSFRAGSTDTQYF. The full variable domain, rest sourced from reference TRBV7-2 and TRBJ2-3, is GAGVSQSPSNKVTEKGKDVELRCDPISGHTALYWYRQSLGQGLEFLIYFQGNSAPDKSGLPSDRFSAERTGGSVSTLTIQRTQQEDSAVYLCASSFRAGSTDTQYFGPGTRLTVL.

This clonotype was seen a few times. The CDR3 nucleotides are TGTGCCACCAGCAGGGACAGGGCGCCATCGCAGTACTTC. Translation: CATSRDRAPSQYF. The rearrangement joins TRBV15 to TRBJ2-7, with 8 positions matching TRBD1. The CDR3 is made up of 13 amino acids. V gave up 3 bases and J gave up 9 bases; unmatched junction bases: 7. Looked up from germline, CDR1 is LNHNV and CDR2 is YYDKDF (reference sequence).

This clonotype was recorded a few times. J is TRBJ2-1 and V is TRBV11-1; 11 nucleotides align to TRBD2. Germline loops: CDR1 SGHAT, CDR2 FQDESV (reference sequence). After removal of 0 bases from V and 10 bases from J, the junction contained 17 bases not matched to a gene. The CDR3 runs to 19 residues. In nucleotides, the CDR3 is TGTGCCAGCAGCTTAGCGGCCAGGGGTGTACTCAGGACTAGCGGGGAGCAGTTCTTC. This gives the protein CASSLAARGVLRTSGEQFF.

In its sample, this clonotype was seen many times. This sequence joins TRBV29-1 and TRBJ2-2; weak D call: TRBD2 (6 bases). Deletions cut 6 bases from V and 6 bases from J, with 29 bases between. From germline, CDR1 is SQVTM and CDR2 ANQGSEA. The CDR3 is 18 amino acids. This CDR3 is CSVGVTGPRASAAGELFF. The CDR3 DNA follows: TGCAGCGTGGGAGTTACCGGGCCCCGAGCTAGCGCCGCCGGGGAGCTGTTTTTT.

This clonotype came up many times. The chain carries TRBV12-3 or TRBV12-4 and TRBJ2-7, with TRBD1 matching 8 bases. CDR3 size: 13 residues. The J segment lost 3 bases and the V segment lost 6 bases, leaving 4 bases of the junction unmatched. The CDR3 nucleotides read TGTGCCAGCAGGACCGGGACAGGCTACGAGCAGTACTTC. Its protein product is CASRTGTGYEQYF.

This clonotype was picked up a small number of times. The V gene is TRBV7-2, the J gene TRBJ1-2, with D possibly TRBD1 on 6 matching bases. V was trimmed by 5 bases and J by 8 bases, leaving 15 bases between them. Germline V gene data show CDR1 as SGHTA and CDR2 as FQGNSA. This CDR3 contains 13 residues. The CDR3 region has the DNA TGTGCCAGCAGCCTACAGGGTTATCGGGGCTACACCTTC. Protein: CASSLQGYRGYTF. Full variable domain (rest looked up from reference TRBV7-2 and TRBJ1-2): GAGVSQSPSNKVTEKGKDVELRCDPISGHTALYWYRQSLGQGLEFLIYFQGNSAPDKSGLPSDRFSAERTGGSVSTLTIQRTQQEDSAVYLCASSLQGYRGYTFGSGTRLTVV.

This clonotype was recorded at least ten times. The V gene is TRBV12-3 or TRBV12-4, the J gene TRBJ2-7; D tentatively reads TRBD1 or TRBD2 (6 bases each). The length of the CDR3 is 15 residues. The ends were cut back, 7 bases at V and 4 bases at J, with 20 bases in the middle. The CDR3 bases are TGTGCCAGCATCTTGGATGGGGGCGGGAAGTACGAGCAGTACTTC. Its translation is CASILDGGGKYEQYF.

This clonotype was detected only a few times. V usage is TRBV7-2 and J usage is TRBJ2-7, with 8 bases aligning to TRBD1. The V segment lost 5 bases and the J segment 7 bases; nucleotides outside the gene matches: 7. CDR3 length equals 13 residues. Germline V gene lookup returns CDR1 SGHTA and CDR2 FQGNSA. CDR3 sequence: CASSPTGAREQYV. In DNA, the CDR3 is TGTGCCAGCAGCCCGACAGGGGCGAGGGAGCAGTACGTC.

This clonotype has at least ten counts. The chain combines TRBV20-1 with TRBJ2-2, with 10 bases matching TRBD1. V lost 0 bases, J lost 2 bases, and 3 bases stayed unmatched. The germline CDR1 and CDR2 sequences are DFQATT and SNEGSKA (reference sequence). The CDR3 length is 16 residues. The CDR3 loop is CSARDRDRGNTGELFF. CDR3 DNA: TGCAGTGCTAGAGACCGGGACAGGGGTAACACCGGGGAGCTGTTTTTT.

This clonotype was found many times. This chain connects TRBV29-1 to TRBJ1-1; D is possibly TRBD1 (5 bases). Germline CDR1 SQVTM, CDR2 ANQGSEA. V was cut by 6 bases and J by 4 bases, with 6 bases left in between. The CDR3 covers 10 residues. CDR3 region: CSVQGTEAFF. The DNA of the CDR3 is TGCAGCGTCCAGGGCACTGAAGCTTTCTTT.

CDR3 sequence (DNA): TGTGCCAGCAGTTTTTCTCAGGGTCCAACCGGCACTGAAGCTTTCTTT. Translating gives CASSFSQGPTGTEAFF. The chain combines TRBV12-3 or TRBV12-4 with TRBJ1-1; a possible D gene is TRBD1 (5 bases). Trimming shortened V by 3 bases and J by 4 bases, and 18 bases separated the two germline ends. This CDR3 has 16 amino acids.

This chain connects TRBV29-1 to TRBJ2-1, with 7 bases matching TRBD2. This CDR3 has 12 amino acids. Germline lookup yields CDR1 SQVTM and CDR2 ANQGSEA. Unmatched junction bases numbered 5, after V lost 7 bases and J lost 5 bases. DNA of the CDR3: TGCAGCGGGACTAGATTTAACAATGAGCAGTTCTTC. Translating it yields CSGTRFNNEQFF.

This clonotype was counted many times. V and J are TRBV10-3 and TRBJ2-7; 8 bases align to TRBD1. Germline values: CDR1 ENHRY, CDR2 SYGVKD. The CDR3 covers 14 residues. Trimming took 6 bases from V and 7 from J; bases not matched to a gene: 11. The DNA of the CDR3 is TGTGCCATCAGAGGACAGGGCCTAGGGGGTGAGCAGTACTTC. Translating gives CAIRGQGLGGEQYF.

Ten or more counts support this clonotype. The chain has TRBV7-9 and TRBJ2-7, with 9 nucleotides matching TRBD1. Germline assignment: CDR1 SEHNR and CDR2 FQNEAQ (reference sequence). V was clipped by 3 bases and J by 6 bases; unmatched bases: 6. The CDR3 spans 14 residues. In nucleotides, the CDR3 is TGTGCCAGCAGCTTCGGGACAGGGCACCTCGAGCAGTACGTC. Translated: CASSFGTGHLEQYV.

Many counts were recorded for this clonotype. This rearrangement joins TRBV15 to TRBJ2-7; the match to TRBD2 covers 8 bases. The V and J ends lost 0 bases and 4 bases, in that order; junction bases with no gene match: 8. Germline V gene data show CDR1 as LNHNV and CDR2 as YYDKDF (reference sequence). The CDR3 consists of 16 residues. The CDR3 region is CATSRDLRGRSYEQYF. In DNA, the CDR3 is TGTGCCACCAGCAGAGATTTACGCGGGAGGAGTTACGAGCAGTACTTC.

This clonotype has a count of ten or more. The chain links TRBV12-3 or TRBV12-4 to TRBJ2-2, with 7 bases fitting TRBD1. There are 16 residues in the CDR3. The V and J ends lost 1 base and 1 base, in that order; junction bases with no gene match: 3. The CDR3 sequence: CASSLGQGVNTGELFF. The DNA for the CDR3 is TGTGCCAGCAGTTTAGGTCAGGGGGTGAACACCGGGGAGCTGTTTTTT.

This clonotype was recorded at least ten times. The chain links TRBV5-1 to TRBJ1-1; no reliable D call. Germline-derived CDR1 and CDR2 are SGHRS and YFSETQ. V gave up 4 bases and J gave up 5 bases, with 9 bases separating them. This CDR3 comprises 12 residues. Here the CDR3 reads CASSGTGTEAFF. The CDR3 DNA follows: TGCGCCAGCAGCGGCACGGGAACTGAAGCTTTCTTT. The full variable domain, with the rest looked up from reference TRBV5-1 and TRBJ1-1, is KAGVTQTPRYLIKTRGQQVTLSCSPISGHRSVSWYQQTPGQGLQFLFEYFSETQRNKGNFPGRFSGRQFSNSRSEMNVSTLELGDSALYLCASSGTGTEAFFGQGTRLTVV.

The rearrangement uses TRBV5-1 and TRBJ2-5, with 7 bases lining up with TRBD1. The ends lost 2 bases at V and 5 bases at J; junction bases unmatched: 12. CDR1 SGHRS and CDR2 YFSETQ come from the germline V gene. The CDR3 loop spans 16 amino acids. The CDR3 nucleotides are TGCGCCAGCAGCTTCCGTTCGGGACAGCAGCTGGAGACCCAGTACTTC. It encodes CASSFRSGQQLETQYF.

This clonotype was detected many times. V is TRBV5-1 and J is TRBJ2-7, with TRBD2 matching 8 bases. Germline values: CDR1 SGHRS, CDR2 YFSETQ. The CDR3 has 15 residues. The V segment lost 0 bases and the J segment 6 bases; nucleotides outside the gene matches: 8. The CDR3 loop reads CASSLATGLVLEQYF. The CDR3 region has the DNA TGCGCCAGCAGCTTGGCCACGGGACTAGTACTCGAGCAGTACTTC.

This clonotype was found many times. DNA for the CDR3: TGTGCCAGCAGTTACTCGAAATACGGGGAGCTGTTTTTT. Translated, it gives CASSYSKYGELFF. This chain links TRBV6-5 with TRBJ2-2; no reliable D call. Germline-derived CDR1 and CDR2 are MNHEY and SVGAGI. The germline V and J ends were trimmed by 0 bases and 7 bases, with 6 bases remaining between them. The CDR3 is 13 residues long.

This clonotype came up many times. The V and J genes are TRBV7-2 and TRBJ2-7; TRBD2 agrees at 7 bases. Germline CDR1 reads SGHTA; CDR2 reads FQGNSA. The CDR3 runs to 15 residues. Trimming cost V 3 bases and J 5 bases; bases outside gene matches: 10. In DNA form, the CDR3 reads TGTGCCAGCAGCTTTTCCGCGGGAGATAAGGACGAGCAGTACGTC. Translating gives CASSFSAGDKDEQYV.

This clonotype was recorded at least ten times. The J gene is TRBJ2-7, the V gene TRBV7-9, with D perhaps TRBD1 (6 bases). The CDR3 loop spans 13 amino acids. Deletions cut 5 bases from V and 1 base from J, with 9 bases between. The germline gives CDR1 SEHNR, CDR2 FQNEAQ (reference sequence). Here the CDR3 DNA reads TGTGCCAGCAGCGAGGACAGTTCCTACGAGCAGTACTTC. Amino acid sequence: CASSEDSSYEQYF.

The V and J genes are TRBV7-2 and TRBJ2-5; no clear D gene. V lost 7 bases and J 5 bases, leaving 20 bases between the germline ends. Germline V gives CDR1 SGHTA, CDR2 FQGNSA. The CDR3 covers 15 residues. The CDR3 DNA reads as TGTGCCAGCACCTTGCTCAGAGAGATGGGGGAGACCCAGTACTTC. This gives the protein CASTLLREMGETQYF.